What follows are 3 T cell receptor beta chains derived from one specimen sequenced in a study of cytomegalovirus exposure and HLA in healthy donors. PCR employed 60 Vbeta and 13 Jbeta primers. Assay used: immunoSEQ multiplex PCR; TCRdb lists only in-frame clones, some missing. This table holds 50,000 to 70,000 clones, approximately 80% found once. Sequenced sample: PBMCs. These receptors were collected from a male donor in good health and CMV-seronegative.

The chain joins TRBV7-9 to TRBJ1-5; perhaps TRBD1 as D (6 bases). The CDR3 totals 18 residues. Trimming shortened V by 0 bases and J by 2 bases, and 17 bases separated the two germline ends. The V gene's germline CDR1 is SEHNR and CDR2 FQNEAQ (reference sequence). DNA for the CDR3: TGTGCCAGCAGCTTAGCAACCGGGACACAAGATCGCAATCAGCCCCAGCATTTT. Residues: CASSLATGTQDRNQPQHF. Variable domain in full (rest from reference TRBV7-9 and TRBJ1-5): DTGVSQNPRHKITKRGQNVTFRCDPISEHNRLYWYRQTLGQGPEFLTYFQNEAQLEKSRLLSDRFSAERPKGSFSTLEIQRTEQGDSAMYLCASSLATGTQDRNQPQHFGDGTRLSIL.

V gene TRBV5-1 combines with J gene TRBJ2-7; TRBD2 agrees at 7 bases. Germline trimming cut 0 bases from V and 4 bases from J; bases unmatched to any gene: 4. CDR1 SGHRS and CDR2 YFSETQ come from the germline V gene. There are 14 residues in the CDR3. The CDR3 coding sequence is TGCGCCAGCAGCTTGGGTTTGGGGGGGTACGAGCAGTACTTC. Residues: CASSLGLGGYEQYF.

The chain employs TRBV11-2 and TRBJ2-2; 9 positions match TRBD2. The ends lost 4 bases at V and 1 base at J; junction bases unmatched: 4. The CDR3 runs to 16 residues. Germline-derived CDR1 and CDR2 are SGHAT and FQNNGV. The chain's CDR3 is CASSSTSGLNTGELFF. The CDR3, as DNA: TGTGCCAGCAGCTCCACTAGCGGGTTGAACACCGGGGAGCTGTTTTTT.